The 9 T cell receptor beta chains in this list originate from one sample, sequenced in a study of identical twins. MiXCR, applied by TCRdb to the 5' RACE reads, yields one record per CDR3 protein. Found here are 350,000 to 400,000 distinct CDR3 sequences, 9% of them singletons; the top ten hold under 10%. Sequenced material: naive T cells sorted from blood. The receptors originated from a woman in her 50s in good health.

The chain has TRBV29-1 and TRBJ2-7; 7 nucleotides align to TRBD1. This CDR3 has 13 residues. Germline CDR1 is SQVTM and CDR2 is ANQGSEA. After removal of 4 bases from V and 2 bases from J, the junction contained 5 bases not matched to a gene. CDR3 residues: CSVVRQGAYEQYF. In DNA form, the CDR3 reads TGCAGCGTTGTCCGACAGGGCGCCTACGAGCAGTACTTC.

This clonotype was seen a handful of times. The CDR3: CASRGPGPTNYGYTF. In nucleotides, the CDR3 is TGTGCCAGTCGAGGTCCCGGGCCTACTAACTATGGCTACACCTTC. The V gene is TRBV6-1, the J gene TRBJ1-2; D ambiguous. This CDR3 is built from 15 residues. Per the germline V gene, CDR1 is MNHNS and CDR2 is SASEGT. The V gene lost 9 bases and the J gene lost 0 bases, with 17 bases spanning the gap.

The table lists this clonotype with many counts. The CDR3 is CASSLTGVSYNEQFF. CDR3 nucleotides: TGTGCCAGCAGTTTGACAGGGGTCTCCTACAATGAGCAGTTCTTC. V usage is TRBV12-3 or TRBV12-4 and J usage is TRBJ2-1; TRBD1 agrees at 8 bases. This CDR3 has 15 residues. The J segment lost 0 bases and the V segment lost 3 bases, leaving 1 base of the junction unmatched.

This clonotype appeared a few times. The CDR3 DNA reads TGCAGTGCTAGAGATCAGGAGACAGGGGGGTATGAGCAGTTCTTC. Translation: CSARDQETGGYEQFF. J is TRBJ2-1 and V is TRBV20-1, with 9 nucleotides matching TRBD1. The V and J ends lost 0 bases and 8 bases, in that order; junction bases with no gene match: 8. Germline values: CDR1 DFQATT, CDR2 SNEGSKA (reference sequence). CDR3 length equals 15 residues.

There are a few counts of this clonotype. V is TRBV5-1 and J is TRBJ1-4; D remains unclear. The CDR3 length is 15 residues. Germline V gene lookup returns CDR1 SGHRS and CDR2 YFSETQ. Trimming shortened V by 1 base and J by 2 bases, and 9 bases separated the two germline ends. The CDR3 loop reads CASSLRGGTNEKLFF. As DNA, the CDR3 is TGCGCCAGCAGCTTGAGAGGTGGTACTAATGAAAAACTGTTTTTT.

This clonotype was detected a few times. J is TRBJ2-2 and V is TRBV27; D remains ambiguous. Trimming took 5 bases from V and 7 from J, leaving 11 bases between them. This CDR3 spans 13 amino acids. Germline V gene lookup returns CDR1 MNHEY and CDR2 SMNVEV (reference sequence). The CDR3 is CASSMLIHGELFF. DNA of the CDR3: TGTGCCAGCAGTATGCTCATACACGGGGAGCTGTTTTTT.

This chain uses TRBV5-1 with TRBJ2-3; D is possibly TRBD1 or TRBD2 (6 bases each). In germline, CDR1 is SGHRS, CDR2 YFSETQ. Trimming cost V 5 bases and J 3 bases, with 13 bases left between them. The CDR3 sequence is 14 residues long. CDR3 bases: TGCGCCAGCAGGCCGAGGGGGAGGACAGATACGCAGTATTTT. Translation: CASRPRGRTDTQYF.

This clonotype was observed many times. J is TRBJ2-4 and V is TRBV20-1; 7 nucleotides align to TRBD1. The CDR3 is 14 residues long. Per the germline V gene, CDR1 is DFQATT and CDR2 is SNEGSKA (reference sequence). CDR3 sequence (DNA): TGCAGCGCTGACAGGGCCGGGGTCAAAAACATTCAGTACTTC. It translates to CSADRAGVKNIQYF.

This clonotype was recorded at least ten times. This rearrangement joins TRBV12-3 or TRBV12-4 to TRBJ2-1; D remains unclear. The CDR3 totals 11 residues. V shed 6 bases and J shed 5 bases, with 5 bases lying between them. The CDR3 protein is CASSFDNEQFF. Here the CDR3 DNA reads TGTGCCAGCAGCTTTGACAATGAGCAGTTCTTC.